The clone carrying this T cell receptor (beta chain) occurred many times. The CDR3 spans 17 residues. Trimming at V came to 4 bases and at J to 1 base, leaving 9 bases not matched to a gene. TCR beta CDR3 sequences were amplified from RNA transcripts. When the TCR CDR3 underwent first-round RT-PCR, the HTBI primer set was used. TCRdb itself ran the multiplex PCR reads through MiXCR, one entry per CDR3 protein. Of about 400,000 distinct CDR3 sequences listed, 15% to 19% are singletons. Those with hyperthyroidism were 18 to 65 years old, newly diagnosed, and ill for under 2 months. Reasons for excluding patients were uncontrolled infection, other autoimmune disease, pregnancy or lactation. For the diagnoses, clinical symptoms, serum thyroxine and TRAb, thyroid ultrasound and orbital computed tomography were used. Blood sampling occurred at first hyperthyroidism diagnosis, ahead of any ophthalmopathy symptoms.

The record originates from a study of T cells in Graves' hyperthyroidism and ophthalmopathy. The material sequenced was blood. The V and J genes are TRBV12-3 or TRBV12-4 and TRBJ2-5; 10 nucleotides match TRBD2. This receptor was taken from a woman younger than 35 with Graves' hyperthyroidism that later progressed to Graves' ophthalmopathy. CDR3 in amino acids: CASSYTSSGRVQETQYF. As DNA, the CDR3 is TGTGCCAGCAGTTACACCTCCAGCGGGAGGGTCCAAGAGACCCAGTACTTC.